Each of the 2 T cell receptor beta chains below was sequenced from the same sample in a study of blood T cell repertoires in COVID-19. TCRdb's copy holds only in-frame clones and misses some; the assay was immunoSEQ multiplex PCR. The table shows 60,000 or so clones, with approximately 80% occurring only once. What was sequenced was peripheral blood. The source is a human donor in a cohort sampled during active COVID-19.

This chain's CDR3 is CASSANVAGKNYEQYF. CDR3 DNA sequence: TGTGCCAGCAGTGCCAACGTAGCGGGAAAGAACTACGAGCAGTACTTC. The chain is built from TRBV6-1 and TRBJ2-7; 8 bases map to TRBD2. Per the germline V gene, CDR1 is MNHNS and CDR2 is SASEGT. The CDR3 has 16 residues. V shed 4 bases and J 3 bases; nucleotides not matched to a gene: 11.

This clone was observed a single time. This chain uses TRBV5-5 with TRBJ2-7; tentative D call: TRBD2 (6 bases). Germline-derived CDR1 and CDR2 are SGHKS and YYEKEE (reference sequence). This CDR3 region has 16 residues. Trimming took off 0 bases at V and 0 bases at J, with 13 bases between the two ends. Written as DNA, the CDR3 is TGTGCCAGCAGCTTGGTACCCGGGAGCATCTCCTACGAGCAGTACTTC. This gives the protein CASSLVPGSISYEQYF.